The source of this TCR beta chain is a study of Ad26.COV2.S vaccination and SARS-CoV-2 variants. About the study: The authors gave Ad26.COV2.S intramuscularly, either once or twice 56 days apart. Study-level results: Comparable non-spike TCR breadth was observed in vaccine and placebo recipients.

The treatment was: about 20 received Ad26.COV2.S at low or high dose, single or two shots; 5 received placebo; per-sample allocation not given. Specimens were obtained on day 63 following the first vaccine or placebo injection. The shot given was an Ad26 vector that makes Wuhan-strain SARS-CoV-2 spike. TCRdb's copy holds only in-frame clones and misses some; the assay was immunoSEQ multiplex PCR. The sample consists of approximately 410,000 clones, roughly 90% of them appearing once. This clone was seen a few times. Its matching antigen is unknown. The CDR3 consists of 15 residues. The V and J ends lost 3 bases and 6 bases respectively, with 18 bases between them. CDR1 is SGHTA, CDR2 FQGNSA, per germline.

The sample here was peripheral blood, taken in a trial of Ad26.COV2.S vaccine versus placebo. The TCR sequence derives from a person between 18 and 59 years old who received the Ad26.COV2.S COVID-19 vaccine or a placebo. The chain joins TRBV7-2 to TRBJ2-7, with D tentatively TRBD2 (6 bases). The CDR3: CASSFRGRGFVEQYF. DNA for the CDR3: TGTGCCAGCAGCTTTCGAGGACGGGGGTTCGTCGAGCAGTACTTC.